Included here is one T cell receptor (beta chain) sequence, with context. Its target is not known. This specimen comes from a study of a mutant IDH1 vaccine in newly diagnosed glioma. The CDR3 covers 12 residues. Germline V gene data show CDR1 as SQVTM and CDR2 as ANQGSEA. V lost 6 bases and J lost 1, with 9 bases in between. The time point here: week 47, end of study. Topical imiquimod was applied with each vaccine dose, which held 300 ug of mutant IDH1 20-mer peptide. The repertoire was sequenced with immunoSEQ multiplex PCR; TCRdb's copy has only in-frame clones and lacks some. The sample has 50,000 to 65,000 clones; about 65% are singletons.

The TCR was taken from a man aged 35 to 55 with glioma. Some clones in this sample may be carry-over from other donors' samples. This sample comprised peripheral blood mononuclear cells (PBMCs), obtained from a glioma patient whose treatment included an IDH1 peptide vaccine. This chain connects TRBV29-1 to TRBJ1-1; D is perhaps TRBD1 (6 bases). In nucleotides, the CDR3 is TGCAGCGTCCCGACAGGGAACACTGAAGCTTTCTTT. This translates into CSVPTGNTEAFF.